This T cell receptor (beta chain) comes out of a study of OX40 agonist ivuxolimab in advanced cancers. Profiling relied on immunoSEQ multiplex PCR, and the TCRdb table lists in-frame clones only, not all of them. Of 80,000 or so clones detected, around nine tenths appear once; the ten largest clones hold roughly 0.33%. This clone occurred once. Trimming removed 9 bases from V and 2 bases from J; junction bases left unmatched: 11. The CDR3 length is 15 residues. Per the germline V gene, CDR1 is MNHNS and CDR2 is SASEGT. The sample here was CD4+ or CD8+ T cells sorted from blood, taken in a trial of the OX40 agonist ivuxolimab. The chain is built from TRBV6-1 and TRBJ2-5; 8 nucleotides match TRBD1. The sequence was collected from an adult with an advanced solid tumor such as melanoma, head and neck, liver or kidney cancer. CDR3 sequence reads: CASRWGQVFQETQYF. In nucleotides, the CDR3 is TGTGCCAGTCGTTGGGGACAGGTCTTTCAAGAGACCCAGTACTTC.